Listed here are 19 T cell receptor beta chains from one sample, sequenced in a study of T-cell memory formation after mild COVID-19. MiXCR, run by TCRdb on the 5' RACE reads, gives a single entry per CDR3 protein. The sample consists of roughly 190,000 distinct CDR3 sequences, around 25% of them appearing once. Sequenced input: PBMCs or a T cell subset sorted from them (not recorded which). The receptors stem from an adult woman who had mild COVID-19 (a few samples of this study predate the infection). Cell type and time point are not known.

V gene TRBV20-1 combines with J gene TRBJ2-6; the D gene is possibly TRBD1 (5 bases). Germline lookup yields CDR1 DFQATT and CDR2 SNEGSKA (reference sequence). The CDR3 covers 15 residues. The germline V and J ends were trimmed by 3 bases and 4 bases, with 13 bases remaining between them. In DNA, the CDR3 is TGCAGTGCTAGGCCCAGGGCGGCGGGGGCCAACGTCCTGACTTTC. It is translated as CSARPRAAGANVLTF.

This clonotype occurred once. This rearrangement joins TRBV29-1 to TRBJ2-1, with D uncertain. From germline, CDR1 is SQVTM and CDR2 ANQGSEA. The V end was cut by 4 bases, the J end by 7 bases, with 8 bases between. This CDR3 has 11 amino acids. The CDR3 here is CSVALGNEQFF. The CDR3 coding sequence is TGCAGCGTTGCTCTAGGTAATGAGCAGTTCTTC.

In this sample, this clonotype turned up a few times. The V and J genes are TRBV12-5 and TRBJ2-7, with D possibly being TRBD1 or TRBD2 (5 bases each). Trimming removed 5 bases at V and 3 bases at J, with 11 bases between. CDR3 length: 13 amino acids. The germline CDR1 and CDR2 sequences are LGHNT and FRNRAP. The CDR3, as DNA: TGTGCTAGTGGTCCGGGACGGAACTACGAGCAGTACTTC. Translating it yields CASGPGRNYEQYF.

In DNA form, the CDR3 reads TGCAGCGTTGAGGGGACTAGCGGCTACAATGAGCAGTTCTTC. Its translation is CSVEGTSGYNEQFF. This chain connects TRBV29-1 to TRBJ2-1; 11 bases are a match to TRBD2. J gave up 3 bases and V 3 bases, and 1 base lay outside the gene matches. Germline-derived CDR1 and CDR2 are SQVTM and ANQGSEA. The CDR3 is made up of 14 amino acids.

J is TRBJ2-7 and V is TRBV7-2; 7 nucleotides match TRBD2. The CDR3 has 15 amino acids. Trimming took 5 bases from V and 4 from J; bases not matched to a gene: 11. Looked up from germline, CDR1 is SGHTA and CDR2 is FQGNSA. The CDR3 here is CASSPRVGGSYEQYF. The CDR3 nucleotides are TGTGCCAGCAGCCCACGGGTGGGGGGGTCATACGAGCAGTACTTC.

In its sample, this clonotype was seen a few times. The V and J genes are TRBV7-8 and TRBJ2-7, with 9 bases aligning to TRBD1. V shed 5 bases, J shed 2 bases, and the junction held 10 bases outside the gene matches. Germline loops: CDR1 SGHVS, CDR2 FQNEAQ. The length of the CDR3 is 16 residues. CDR3 amino acids: CASSLTQGAGAYEQYF. DNA for the CDR3: TGTGCCAGCAGCCTTACACAGGGGGCTGGGGCCTACGAGCAGTACTTC.

V and J are TRBV5-1 and TRBJ2-6; D ambiguous. V lost 3 bases and J lost 1, with 8 bases in between. The CDR3 loop spans 15 amino acids. The germline gives CDR1 SGHRS, CDR2 YFSETQ. For the CDR3, the DNA is TGCGCCAGCAGCTCTCAGAATTCTGGGGCCAACGTCCTGACTTTC. This translates into CASSSQNSGANVLTF.

This clonotype was seen only a few times. The chain is built from TRBV6-5 and TRBJ1-1, with TRBD1 identical over 8 bases. V lost 5 bases to trimming and J lost 4 bases; unmatched junction nucleotides: 12. Germline CDR1 MNHEY, CDR2 SVGAGI. The CDR3 extends over 16 amino acids. CDR3 nucleotides: TGTGCCAGCAGTCGAGATCAACAGGGGGGTGGCACTGAAGCTTTCTTT. Its translation is CASSRDQQGGGTEAFF.

V gene TRBV14 combines with J gene TRBJ2-7; 11 bases agree with TRBD2. Germline CDR1 reads SGHDN; CDR2 reads FVKESK. V shed 4 bases, J shed 3 bases, and the junction held 2 bases outside the gene matches. This CDR3 has 14 residues. CDR3 DNA sequence: TGTGCCAGCAGCCCGCTAGCGGGAGGCTACGAGCAGTACTTC. As protein: CASSPLAGGYEQYF.

For the CDR3, the DNA is TGTGCCAGCAGCCACGACAGGGGAAGGACTGCTGAAGCTTTCTTT. Its protein is CASSHDRGRTAEAFF. The V call is TRBV7-8, the J call TRBJ1-1; 8 nucleotides match TRBD1. This CDR3 has 15 residues. V shed 5 bases, J shed 6 bases, and the junction held 11 bases outside the gene matches. Looked up from germline, CDR1 is SGHVS and CDR2 is FQNEAQ.

This chain connects TRBV12-3 or TRBV12-4 to TRBJ1-2; TRBD1 is a possible D gene (5 bases). Trimming left V 5 bases short and J 2 bases short, with 12 bases between. This CDR3 comprises 14 residues. The CDR3 sequence is CASSPRGSNYGYTF. The CDR3, as DNA: TGTGCCAGCAGTCCTCGGGGCTCGAACTATGGCTACACCTTC.

The rearrangement links TRBV28 to TRBJ1-2, with D possibly being TRBD1 (6 bases). The CDR3 runs 15 residues. V was clipped by 4 bases and J by 8 bases, with 20 bases between them. Per the germline V gene, CDR1 is MDHEN and CDR2 is SYDVKM. In nucleotides, the CDR3 is TGTGCCAGCAGTTCCCCTGGGGGCCGTGGAAAAGGCTACACCTTC. This codes for CASSSPGGRGKGYTF.

The chain joins TRBV30 to TRBJ2-7, with TRBD2 matching over 7 bases. CDR3 size: 13 residues. Germline CDR1 reads GTSNPN; CDR2 reads SVGIG (reference sequence). V gave up 2 bases and J gave up 4 bases; unmatched junction bases: 5. This chain's CDR3 is CAWSLGEGYEQYF. Here the CDR3 DNA reads TGTGCCTGGAGTCTGGGGGAGGGATACGAGCAGTACTTC.

The chain joins TRBV5-1 to TRBJ1-4, with 9 bases matching TRBD1. The germline V gene has CDR1 SGHRS and CDR2 YFSETQ. The CDR3 consists of 15 residues. Trimming took 1 base from V and 8 from J; bases not matched to a gene: 6. The chain's CDR3 is CASSLPGQGREKLFF. The CDR3 DNA is TGCGCCAGCAGCTTGCCGGGACAGGGAAGAGAAAAACTGTTTTTT.

This chain connects TRBV3-1 to TRBJ2-3; the D gene could be TRBD1 or TRBD2 (6 bases each). Per the germline V gene, CDR1 is LGHDT and CDR2 is YNNKEL (reference sequence). V was cut by 4 bases and J by 3 bases, with 14 bases left in between. The CDR3 spans 15 residues. CDR3 DNA: TGTGCCAGCAGCCCAATCGGGGGCCGGACAGATACGCAGTATTTT. It encodes CASSPIGGRTDTQYF.

V usage is TRBV7-2 and J usage is TRBJ2-3, with D possibly matching TRBD1 (6 bases). V was clipped by 5 bases and J by 3 bases, with 21 bases between them. The length of the CDR3 is 17 residues. From germline, CDR1 is SGHTA and CDR2 FQGNSA. CDR3: CASSLRQGRGWTDTQYF. Written as DNA, the CDR3 is TGTGCCAGCAGCCTCAGGCAGGGCAGGGGATGGACAGATACGCAGTATTTT.

The rearrangement links TRBV12-3 or TRBV12-4 to TRBJ2-1; TRBD1 agrees at 7 bases. The V and J ends lost 6 bases and 7 bases, in that order; junction bases with no gene match: 15. The CDR3 spans 16 residues. CDR3 loop: CASSLDGQVIKNEQFF. As DNA, the CDR3 is TGTGCCAGCAGCCTAGATGGACAGGTCATAAAAAATGAGCAGTTCTTC.

This clonotype was seen more than once but under ten times. The genes are TRBV5-1 and TRBJ2-1, with TRBD2 matching over 11 bases. Per germline, CDR1 SGHRS and CDR2 YFSETQ. The CDR3 is 15 amino acids. With V trimmed by 4 bases and J by 9 bases, 9 bases remained unmatched. CDR3 sequence reads: CASSMGLAAGGEQFF. The CDR3 nucleotides read TGCGCCAGCAGCATGGGACTAGCGGCCGGTGGTGAGCAGTTCTTC.

The J gene is TRBJ1-1, the V gene TRBV5-1; no firm D call. There are 13 residues in the CDR3. Per germline, CDR1 SGHRS and CDR2 YFSETQ. The V gene lost 2 bases and the J gene lost 0 bases, with 5 bases spanning the gap. The CDR3 coding sequence is TGCGCCAGCAGCTTTAGAGTGAACACTGAAGCTTTCTTT. It translates to CASSFRVNTEAFF.